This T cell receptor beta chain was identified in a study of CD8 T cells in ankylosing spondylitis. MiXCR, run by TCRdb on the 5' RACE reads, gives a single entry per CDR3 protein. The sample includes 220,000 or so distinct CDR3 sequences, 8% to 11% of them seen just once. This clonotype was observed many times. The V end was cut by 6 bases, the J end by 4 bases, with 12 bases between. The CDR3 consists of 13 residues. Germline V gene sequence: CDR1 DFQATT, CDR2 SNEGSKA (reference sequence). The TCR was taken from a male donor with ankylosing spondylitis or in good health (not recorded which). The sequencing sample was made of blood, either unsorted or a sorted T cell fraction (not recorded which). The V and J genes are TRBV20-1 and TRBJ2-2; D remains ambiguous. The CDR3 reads CSASNGITGELFF. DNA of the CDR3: TGCAGTGCCAGTAACGGCATCACCGGGGAGCTGTTTTTT.